Listed here are 8 T cell receptor beta chains from one sample, sequenced in a study of beta chain features in type 1 diabetes. Whole-study results and caveats: TCRB CDR3s from Type 1 diabetes patients were moderately but significantly shorter in all four CD4+ subsets.

For these TCRs, the target antigens are not known. Every bit of the isolated RNA underwent reverse transcription, so sequencing read expressed TCRB transcripts. Sequencing used immunoSEQ multiplex PCR; TCRdb keeps in-frame clones, though not all of them. The data contain 300,000 or so clones, roughly 9% of them singletons. The sample consisted of central memory CD4+ T cells from blood. All receptors come from a man aged 25 to 40 with type 1 diabetes.

This clone showed up many times. The chain joins TRBV28 to TRBJ1-6; TRBD1 aligns across 7 bases. This CDR3 region has 13 residues. CDR1 is MDHEN and CDR2 is SYDVKM in the germline V gene. Trimming took 10 bases from V and 8 from J; bases not matched to a gene: 8. CDR3 amino acids: CATRDSLDSPLHF. The CDR3 DNA reads TGTGCCACTAGGGACAGTCTTGATTCACCCCTCCACTTT.

The V and J genes are TRBV5-1 and TRBJ2-2; D gene unclear. Trimming shortened V by 0 bases and J by 6 bases, and 15 bases separated the two germline ends. The CDR3 covers 16 residues. Germline loops: CDR1 SGHRS, CDR2 YFSETQ. For the CDR3, the DNA is TGCGCCAGCAGCTTGGGTTCCAGGACCTTCTCCGGGGAGCTGTTTTTT. Translated, it gives CASSLGSRTFSGELFF.

Only a few counts were recorded for this clone. The chain has TRBV6-6 and TRBJ2-7, with D possibly being TRBD1 (6 bases). The CDR3 runs 14 residues. From germline, CDR1 is MNHNY and CDR2 SVGAGI (reference sequence). V lost 4 bases, J lost 7 bases, and 17 bases lay in between. The CDR3 nucleotides are TGTGCCAGCAGTTTTACCGGGACAATGGGTGAGCAGTACTTC. Protein sequence: CASSFTGTMGEQYF.

This clone was found a few times. The chain couples TRBV19 to TRBJ2-5, with a weak D call TRBD1 (5 bases). The germline V gene has CDR1 LNHDA and CDR2 SQIVND (reference sequence). This CDR3 spans 13 amino acids. V shed 11 bases and J shed 0 bases, with 13 bases lying between them. The CDR3 here is CAVRVPYQETQYF. The CDR3 nucleotides are TGTGCCGTCAGGGTACCCTACCAAGAGACCCAGTACTTC.

The chain couples TRBV19 to TRBJ1-1; D is possibly TRBD1 (5 bases). This CDR3 contains 14 residues. Germline V CDR1 and CDR2: LNHDA, SQIVND (reference sequence). Trimming removed 4 bases from V and 4 bases from J, with 13 bases in between. The CDR3 nucleotides are TGTGCCAGTAGTAACGGGGGTCTAGGCACTGAAGCTTTCTTT. Translated: CASSNGGLGTEAFF.

The chain employs TRBV28 and TRBJ1-6; possibly TRBD1 for D (6 bases). This CDR3 is 17 amino acids long. V gave up 2 bases and J gave up 7 bases, with 18 bases separating them. The germline V gene has CDR1 MDHEN and CDR2 SYDVKM. The CDR3 sequence is CASSLAPAGAGNSPLHF. The CDR3 nucleotides are TGTGCCAGCAGTTTAGCCCCCGCGGGGGCTGGGAATTCACCCCTCCACTTT.

This sequence joins TRBV30 and TRBJ1-1; no clear D gene. There are 15 residues in the CDR3. CDR1 and CDR2 (germline): GTSNPN, SVGIG (reference sequence). The V and J ends lost 0 bases and 2 bases respectively, with 13 bases between them. CDR3 nucleotides: TGTGCCTGGAGTGTACCCCCCCATATTAACACTGAAGCTTTCTTT. Amino acid sequence: CAWSVPPHINTEAFF.

This clone was observed at least ten times. The sample carries other DNA sequences with the same CDR3. This chain connects TRBV5-4 to TRBJ1-6; possible D gene TRBD1, 5 bases. The length of the CDR3 is 16 residues. The V gene's germline CDR1 is SGHNT and CDR2 YYREEE (reference sequence). Trimming pared 0 bases from V and 9 bases from J, leaving 16 bases between. CDR3 coding DNA: TGTGCCAGCAGCTTGGAAGGGGAACGGTGGGGTTCACCCCTCCACTTT. Its protein product is CASSLEGERWGSPLHF.